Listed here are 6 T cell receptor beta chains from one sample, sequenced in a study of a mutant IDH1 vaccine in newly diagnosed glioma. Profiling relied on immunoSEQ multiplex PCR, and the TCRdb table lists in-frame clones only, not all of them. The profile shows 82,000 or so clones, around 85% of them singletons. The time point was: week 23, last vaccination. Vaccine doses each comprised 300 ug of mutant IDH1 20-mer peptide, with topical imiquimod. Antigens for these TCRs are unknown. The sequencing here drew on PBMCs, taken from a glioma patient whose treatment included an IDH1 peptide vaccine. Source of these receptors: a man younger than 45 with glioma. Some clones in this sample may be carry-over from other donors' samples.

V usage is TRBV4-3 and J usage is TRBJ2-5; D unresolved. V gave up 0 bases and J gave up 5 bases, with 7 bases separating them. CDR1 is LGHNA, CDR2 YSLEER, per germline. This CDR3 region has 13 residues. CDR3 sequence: CASSQEVRETQYF. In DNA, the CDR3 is TGCGCCAGCAGCCAAGAAGTAAGGGAGACCCAGTACTTC.

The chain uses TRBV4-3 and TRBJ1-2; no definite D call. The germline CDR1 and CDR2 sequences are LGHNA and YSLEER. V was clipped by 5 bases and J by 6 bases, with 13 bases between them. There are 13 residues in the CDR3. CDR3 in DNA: TGCGCCAGCAGCTTAGGGCGAGAGGATGGCTACACCTTC. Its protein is CASSLGREDGYTF.

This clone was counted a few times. The CDR3 region is CASSLGTANYGYTF. CDR3 nucleotides: TGTGCCAGCAGCTTGGGGACAGCTAACTATGGCTACACCTTC. The chain couples TRBV5-4 to TRBJ1-2; the D gene is possibly TRBD1 (6 bases). The CDR3 totals 14 residues. V was trimmed by 0 bases and J by 0 bases, leaving 6 bases between them. CDR1 and CDR2 from the germline V gene are SGHNT and YYREEE (reference sequence). The full variable domain, in which reference TRBV5-4 and TRBJ1-2 provide the parts outside the CDR3, is ETGVTQSPTHLIKTRGQQVTLRCSSQSGHNTVSWYQQALGQGPQFIFQYYREEENGRGNFPPRFSGLQFPNYSSELNVNALELDDSALYLCASSLGTANYGYTFGSGTRLTVV.

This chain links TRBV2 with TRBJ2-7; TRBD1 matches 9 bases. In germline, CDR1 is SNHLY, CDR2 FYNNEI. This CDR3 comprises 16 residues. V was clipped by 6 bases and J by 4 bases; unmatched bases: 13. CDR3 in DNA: TGTGCCAGCAGGCAAACAGGGGGCGTCTTGGCGTACGAGCAGTACTTC. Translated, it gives CASRQTGGVLAYEQYF.

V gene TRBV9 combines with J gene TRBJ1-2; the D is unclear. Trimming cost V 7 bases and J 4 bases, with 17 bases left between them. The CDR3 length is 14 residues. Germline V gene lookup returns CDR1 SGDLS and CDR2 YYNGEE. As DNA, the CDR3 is TGTGCCAGCGTTAAGGACGGAGGACCCTATGGCTACACCTTC. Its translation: CASVKDGGPYGYTF. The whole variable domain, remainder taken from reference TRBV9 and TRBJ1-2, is DSGVTQTPKHLITATGQRVTLRCSPRSGDLSVYWYQQSLDQGLQFLIQYYNGEERAKGNILERFSAQQFPDLHSELNLSSLELGDSALYFCASVKDGGPYGYTFGSGTRLTVV.

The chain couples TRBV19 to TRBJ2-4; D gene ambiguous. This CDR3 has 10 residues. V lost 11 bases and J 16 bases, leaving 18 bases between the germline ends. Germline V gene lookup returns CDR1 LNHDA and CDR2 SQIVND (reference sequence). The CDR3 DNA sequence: TGTGCCTCCATTGGAAGGGCGTTATACTTC. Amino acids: CASIGRALYF.